Each of the 23 T cell receptor beta chains below was sequenced from the same sample in a study of PD-1 and CTLA-4 blockade in melanoma. TCRdb's table, derived via immunoSEQ multiplex PCR, lists solely in-frame clones and lacks some. The data contain tens of thousands of clones, 75% to 95% of them singletons. The sequencing used CD8+ T cells from peripheral blood, collected from a patient given anti-PD-1 treatment. The receptors originated from a human donor with melanoma.

This rearrangement joins TRBV6-5 to TRBJ2-1, with 10 bases lining up with TRBD1. The CDR3 sequence is 13 residues long. After removal of 4 bases from V and 9 bases from J, the junction contained 3 bases not matched to a gene. Germline loops: CDR1 MNHEY, CDR2 SVGAGI. The CDR3 sequence: CASSSTGGIEQFF. Here the CDR3 DNA reads TGTGCCAGCAGTTCGACAGGGGGCATTGAGCAGTTCTTC.

The V and J genes are TRBV29-1 and TRBJ2-1; 7 bases match TRBD2. Per the germline V gene, CDR1 is SQVTM and CDR2 is ANQGSEA. Losses at the gene ends were 6 bases for V and 7 bases for J; bases not matched to a gene: 9. This CDR3 has 13 residues. This CDR3 is CSVLGLVVNEQFF. Here the CDR3 DNA reads TGCAGCGTCCTCGGACTAGTGGTAAATGAGCAGTTCTTC.

V is TRBV30 and J is TRBJ1-5; possible D gene TRBD1, 5 bases. The CDR3 sequence is 14 residues long. Trimming removed 2 bases at V and 5 bases at J, with 13 bases between. CDR1 is GTSNPN, CDR2 SVGIG, per germline (reference sequence). CDR3 sequence: CAWSKGLGYQPQHF. The CDR3 DNA sequence: TGTGCCTGGAGTAAGGGGTTGGGGTATCAGCCCCAGCATTTT.

The chain combines TRBV5-1 with TRBJ1-3; D is unresolved. From germline, CDR1 is SGHRS and CDR2 YFSETQ. The CDR3 runs 14 residues. V was pared by 2 bases and J by 0 bases, with 6 bases between. CDR3 bases: TGCGCCAGCAGCTTTGAGTCCTCTGGAAACACCATATATTTT. It codes for CASSFESSGNTIYF.

V is TRBV4-2 and J is TRBJ1-6, with D perhaps matching TRBD1 (5 bases). Germline CDR1 is LGHNA and CDR2 is YNFKEQ. Trimming stripped 0 bases from V and 8 bases from J, with 17 bases between. This CDR3 is built from 17 residues. The CDR3 is CASSQEGSLPRDSPLHF. The CDR3 DNA reads as TGTGCCAGCAGCCAAGAGGGAAGTCTCCCCAGGGATTCACCCCTCCACTTT.

J is TRBJ2-1 and V is TRBV19; D is ambiguous. The CDR3 contains 13 residues. The germline CDR1 and CDR2 sequences are LNHDA and SQIVND (reference sequence). V was cut by 5 bases and J by 2 bases, with 7 bases left in between. The DNA for the CDR3 is TGTGCCAGTAGTCCCTCGACCTACAATGAGCAGTTCTTC. Translating gives CASSPSTYNEQFF.

The J gene is TRBJ2-1, the V gene TRBV27; 9 positions agree with TRBD2. The CDR3 has 13 residues. J lost 5 bases, V lost 7 bases, and 3 bases had no gene match. Germline CDR1 reads MNHEY; CDR2 reads SMNVEV (reference sequence). CDR3 loop: CASISGRDNEQFF. The CDR3 region has the DNA TGTGCCAGCATTAGCGGGAGAGACAATGAGCAGTTCTTC.

The CDR3 reads CASSFDSPGELFF. CDR3 nucleotide sequence: TGTGCCAGCAGCTTTGACAGCCCCGGGGAGCTGTTTTTT. The chain couples TRBV7-9 to TRBJ2-2; D is possibly TRBD1 (5 bases). The CDR3 totals 13 residues. Germline V lookup: CDR1 SEHNR, CDR2 FQNEAQ (reference sequence). Between the trimmed V and J ends, which lost 3 bases and 6 bases, there was a span of 8 bases.

The chain couples TRBV6-5 to TRBJ1-1; D may be TRBD1 (5 bases). Looked up from germline, CDR1 is MNHEY and CDR2 is SVGAGI. This CDR3 has 13 amino acids. The V and J ends lost 8 bases and 0 bases respectively, with 10 bases between them. The DNA for the CDR3 is TGTGCCAGCTTCGCAGGGTTGAACACTGAAGCTTTCTTT. Amino acids: CASFAGLNTEAFF.

This rearrangement joins TRBV7-9 to TRBJ2-3; 14 nucleotides line up with TRBD2. V shed 1 base, J shed 4 bases, and the junction held 7 bases outside the gene matches. CDR3 length: 18 residues. Germline V CDR1 and CDR2: SEHNR, FQNEAQ (reference sequence). The CDR3 coding sequence is TGTGCCAGCAGCTTAGGGGGACTAGCGGGAGAATTGTCAGATACGCAGTATTTT. Its translation is CASSLGGLAGELSDTQYF.

The J gene is TRBJ1-3, the V gene TRBV7-8; unclear D gene. Trimming stripped 1 base from V and 3 bases from J, with 7 bases between. Germline loops: CDR1 SGHVS, CDR2 FQNEAQ. The CDR3 spans 14 residues. In DNA form, the CDR3 reads TGTGCCAGCAGCTTAGGGAGAGGTGGAAACACCATATATTTT. It yields the protein CASSLGRGGNTIYF.

This sequence joins TRBV7-6 and TRBJ2-1, with D tentatively TRBD2 (5 bases). The V end was cut by 5 bases, the J end by 4 bases, with 21 bases between. The germline CDR1 and CDR2 sequences are SGHVS and FNYEAQ. The CDR3 consists of 17 residues. The CDR3 region is CASSTPEGYQPYNEQFF. In DNA, the CDR3 is TGTGCCAGCAGCACACCAGAGGGATACCAACCTTACAATGAGCAGTTCTTC.

The chain carries TRBV6-5 and TRBJ2-6; maybe TRBD2 (5 bases). This CDR3 contains 13 residues. The germline V gene has CDR1 MNHEY and CDR2 SVGAGI. The V gene lost 6 bases and the J gene lost 11 bases, with 14 bases spanning the gap. CDR3 residues: CASSPGELDVLTF. In DNA form, the CDR3 reads TGTGCCAGCAGCCCCGGTGAACTAGACGTCCTGACTTTC.

The rearrangement joins TRBV3-1 (or the pseudogene TRBV3-2) to TRBJ1-1; D may be TRBD1 (5 bases). CDR3 length equals 17 residues. Trimming left V 0 bases short and J 3 bases short, with 17 bases between. Germline-derived CDR1 and CDR2 are LGHDT and YNNKEL (reference sequence). This chain's CDR3 is CASSQEWGVGWDTEAFF. CDR3 nucleotides: TGTGCCAGCAGCCAAGAATGGGGGGTAGGTTGGGACACTGAAGCTTTCTTT.

V and J are TRBV18 and TRBJ2-1; perhaps D is TRBD1 or TRBD2 (6 bases each). Trimming stripped 3 bases from V and 7 bases from J, with 16 bases between. The CDR3 runs to 15 residues. Looked up from germline, CDR1 is KGHSH and CDR2 is LQKENI. The CDR3 sequence: CASSPPRGPRNEQFF. In DNA, the CDR3 is TGTGCCAGCTCACCTCCACGGGGGCCCAGAAATGAGCAGTTCTTC.

This chain joins TRBV15 and TRBJ1-5; D unclear. Trimming took off 3 bases at V and 1 base at J, with 7 bases between the two ends. CDR3 length: 14 amino acids. Germline values: CDR1 LNHNV, CDR2 YYDKDF (reference sequence). The CDR3 sequence: CATSSPESNQPQHF. As DNA, the CDR3 is TGTGCCACCAGCAGTCCAGAGAGCAATCAGCCCCAGCATTTT.

The chain recombines TRBV10-2 with TRBJ1-1; D is ambiguous. This CDR3 has 13 amino acids. The V end lost 6 bases, the J end lost 3 bases, and 11 bases lay between the germline ends. Germline V gives CDR1 WSHSY, CDR2 SAAADI. CDR3 sequence: CASSRLEHTEAFF. The CDR3 region has the DNA TGCGCCAGCAGCCGGCTTGAGCACACTGAAGCTTTCTTT.

This chain uses TRBV30 with TRBJ1-6; maybe TRBD1 (6 bases). Trimming cost V 5 bases and J 10 bases, with 15 bases left between them. Germline loops: CDR1 GTSNPN, CDR2 SVGIG (reference sequence). CDR3 length: 13 amino acids. The CDR3 region is CAWGQPNSSPLHF. DNA of the CDR3: TGTGCCTGGGGACAGCCTAATTCGTCACCCCTCCACTTT.

V usage is TRBV3-1 (or the pseudogene TRBV3-2) and J usage is TRBJ1-2; D may be TRBD1 (6 bases). V lost 4 bases, J lost 5 bases, and 14 bases lay in between. Germline CDR1 and CDR2: LGHDT and YNNKEL (reference sequence). There are 14 residues in the CDR3. The CDR3 protein is CASSPAGQLYGYTF. In nucleotides, the CDR3 is TGTGCCAGCAGCCCCGCTGGACAGCTTTATGGCTACACCTTC.

The chain uses TRBV28 and TRBJ2-3; D ambiguous. Germline V gene sequence: CDR1 MDHEN, CDR2 SYDVKM. The V and J ends lost 1 base and 0 bases respectively, with 8 bases between them. CDR3 length equals 15 residues. The CDR3 region is CASSLLPESTDTQYF. The CDR3 coding sequence is TGTGCCAGCAGTTTATTACCGGAGAGCACAGATACGCAGTATTTT.

The chain couples TRBV10-1 to TRBJ2-3, with a weak D call TRBD1 (6 bases). V was shortened by 3 bases and J by 3 bases, with 10 bases between the two germline ends. Germline assignment: CDR1 WNHNN and CDR2 SYGVQD (reference sequence). The CDR3 contains 14 residues. The CDR3 is CASSEQGRTDTQYF. CDR3 DNA: TGCGCCAGCAGTGAACAGGGTAGAACAGATACGCAGTATTTT.

This clone has a single count. This chain links TRBV5-1 with TRBJ1-1, with D unclear. CDR1 is SGHRS, CDR2 YFSETQ, per germline. This CDR3 contains 12 residues. The germline V and J ends were trimmed by 5 bases and 4 bases, with 9 bases remaining between them. The CDR3 loop is CASRERATEAFF. The CDR3 bases are TGCGCCAGCAGAGAGAGAGCCACTGAAGCTTTCTTT.

V usage is TRBV2 and J usage is TRBJ2-7, with 7 bases matching TRBD1. The CDR3 has 15 residues. The V gene's germline CDR1 is SNHLY and CDR2 FYNNEI. The V and J ends lost 4 bases and 0 bases, in that order; junction bases with no gene match: 6. The CDR3 protein is CASSVVGGNSYEQYF. CDR3 nucleotide sequence: TGTGCCAGCAGTGTGGTAGGGGGCAACTCCTACGAGCAGTACTTC.